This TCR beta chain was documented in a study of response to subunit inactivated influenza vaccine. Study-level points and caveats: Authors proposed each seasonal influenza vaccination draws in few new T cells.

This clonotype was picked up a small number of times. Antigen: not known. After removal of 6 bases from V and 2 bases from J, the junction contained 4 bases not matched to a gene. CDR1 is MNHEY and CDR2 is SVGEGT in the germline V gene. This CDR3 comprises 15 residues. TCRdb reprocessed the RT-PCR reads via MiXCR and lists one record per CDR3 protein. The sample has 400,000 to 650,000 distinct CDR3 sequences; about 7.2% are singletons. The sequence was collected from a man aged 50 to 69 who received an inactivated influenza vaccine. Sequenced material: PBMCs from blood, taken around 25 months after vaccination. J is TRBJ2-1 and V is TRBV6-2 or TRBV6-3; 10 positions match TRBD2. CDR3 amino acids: CASRGLAETYNEQFF. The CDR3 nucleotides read TGTGCCAGCAGAGGACTAGCGGAGACCTACAATGAGCAGTTCTTC.